The rows below give T cell receptor beta chains drawn from one sample of a study of blood T cell repertoires in COVID-19. TCRdb keeps only in-frame clones here, not all; method: immunoSEQ multiplex PCR. This sample has fewer than 350,000 clones, with approximately 83% found just once. Sequencing used peripheral blood. Receptors originate from a woman in her twenties or thirties who had recovered from COVID-19. Both conserved end residues are part of each CDR3. The D gene is left open where the match is weak.

CASSGSGQGNTEAFF	TGTGCCAGCAGTGGTTCGGGACAGGGGAACACTGAAGCTTTCTTT	TRBD1	TRBV6-2/TRBV6-3	TRBJ1-1
CASSLSPGTASYNEQFF	TGTGCCAGCAGTTTATCCCCCGGGACAGCCTCCTACAATGAGCAGTTCTTC	TRBD1	TRBV28	TRBJ2-1
CASSMRDEAFF	TGTGCCAGTAGTATGCGGGATGAAGCTTTCTTT	.	TRBV19	TRBJ1-1
CASSVGLGGVGLSSYNEQFF	TGTGCCAGCAGCGTAGGGCTAGGAGGGGTAGGTTTAAGCTCCTACAATGAGCAGTTCTTC	.	TRBV9	TRBJ2-1
CASSDSGGVLGYTF	TGTGCCAGCAGTGACTCGGGGGGAGTCCTTGGCTACACCTTC	.	TRBV6-4	TRBJ1-2
CATSEAGEQYF	TGTGCCACCAGTGAGGCGGGCGAGCAGTACTTC	.	TRBV24-1	TRBJ2-7
CASSWGTGHTEAFF	TGCGCCAGCAGCTGGGGGACAGGGCACACTGAAGCTTTCTTT	TRBD1	TRBV5-1	TRBJ1-1
CASSVPSGGPSTDTQYF	TGTGCCAGCAGTGTCCCTAGCGGGGGGCCTAGCACAGATACGCAGTATTTT	TRBD2	TRBV2	TRBJ2-3
CASSYTGENSPLHF	TGTGCCAGCAGTTACACAGGGGAGAATTCACCCCTCCACTTT	TRBD1	TRBV6-2/TRBV6-3	TRBJ1-6
CASAGQPTNEKLFF	TGTGCCAGCGCGGGACAGCCAACTAATGAAAAACTGTTTTTT	TRBD1	TRBV28	TRBJ1-4
CASSWQGTRREQYF	TGTGCCAGCAGCTGGCAGGGGACGCGGAGGGAGCAGTACTTC	.	TRBV5-6	TRBJ2-7
CASSLDSRTQYF	TGTGCCAGCAGCTTAGATTCTCGGACCCAGTACTTC	.	TRBV11-2	TRBJ2-5
CASSLWAGGSYGYTF	TGTGCCAGCAGTTTATGGGCAGGGGGCTCCTATGGCTACACCTTC	TRBD1	TRBV28	TRBJ1-2
CASSPRDSYNSPLHF	TGCGCCAGCAGCCCCCGGGACAGTTATAATTCACCCCTCCACTTT	TRBD1	TRBV4-1	TRBJ1-6
CASSVFRDRVGHGYTF	TGTGCCAGCAGTGTCTTTAGGGACAGGGTGGGTCATGGCTACACCTTC	TRBD1	TRBV6-1	TRBJ1-2
CASSSPGEQFF	TGTGCCAGCAGCTCACCCGGTGAGCAGTTCTTC	.	TRBV7-6	TRBJ2-1
CASSGQLADEQYF	TGCGCCAGCAGTGGCCAGCTTGCGGACGAGCAGTACTTC	.	TRBV10-1	TRBJ2-7
CASSLYGTGAMNTEAFF	TGTGCCAGCAGCCTTTACGGGACAGGTGCCATGAACACTGAAGCTTTCTTT	TRBD1	TRBV3-1/TRBV3-2	TRBJ1-1
CASSDSGGINEQFF	TGTGCCAGCAGCGACTCTGGGGGCATCAATGAGCAGTTCTTC	.	TRBV5-6	TRBJ2-1
CASSPTSGSTDTQYF	TGTGCCAGCAGCCCGACTAGCGGGAGTACCGATACGCAGTATTTT	TRBD2	TRBV7-9	TRBJ2-3
CASSSGYTQYF	TGTGCCAGCAGCTCCGGTTATACGCAGTATTTT	.	TRBV7-2	TRBJ2-3
CASSLGQYNSPLHF	TGTGCCAGCAGCTTGGGACAATATAATTCACCCCTCCACTTT	.	TRBV5-6	TRBJ1-6